This is a list of T cell receptor beta chains from one sample in a study of T cells in localized non-small cell lung cancer. Clones were read by immunoSEQ multiplex PCR, and TCRdb kept only the in-frame ones, dropping some. Of tens of thousands of clones listed, under 85% are singletons. This sample comprised peripheral blood, obtained before any cancer treatment. These receptor sequences come from a female donor older than 55 with stage II squamous cell lung carcinoma. Each CDR3 is given with its conserved first and last residue. A D gene is named only where the DNA matches it firmly. Clone sizes are given selectively: once, few, many, or a class where the clone is expanded.

d_gene,v_gene,j_gene,abundance,CDR3nt,CDR3aa
TRBD1,TRBV19,TRBJ1-1,NA,TGTGCCAGTAGTACGGGGACAGGGGTTGAAGCTTTCTTT,CASSTGTGVEAFF
NA,TRBV5-8,TRBJ1-4,NA,TGTGCCAGCAGTAGGGGTCTTAATGAAAAACTGTTTTTT,CASSRGLNEKLFF
TRBD1,TRBV11-2,TRBJ2-2,NA,TGTGCCAGCAGTCCTGGACAGGGTCACACCGGGGAGCTGTTTTTT,CASSPGQGHTGELFF
NA,TRBV7-9,TRBJ2-7,NA,TGTGCCAGCAGCTTAGGGCAGGATTTGAGCGAGCAGTACTTC,CASSLGQDLSEQYF
TRBD1,TRBV5-4,TRBJ2-4,NA,TGTGCCAGCAGCGGCGACAGGGGAAACATTCAGTACTTC,CASSGDRGNIQYF
TRBD1,TRBV5-1,TRBJ1-1,NA,TGCGCCAGCAGCTTGAGGATCCGGGACAGGGGGAACACTGAAGCTTTCTTT,CASSLRIRDRGNTEAFF
TRBD1,TRBV29-1,TRBJ1-2,NA,TGCAGCGTTGAAGGAGGGAGGGGGCTCAACTATGGCTACACCTTC,CSVEGGRGLNYGYTF
TRBD1,TRBV18,TRBJ1-6,few,TGTGCCAGCTCAGCCTCAGGGGGGTCCTATAATTCACCCCTCCACTTT,CASSASGGSYNSPLHF
NA,TRBV6-5,TRBJ1-2,NA,TGTGCCAGCAGTTACTCGGAGGGGGGGGATGGCTACACCTTC,CASSYSEGGDGYTF
NA,TRBV7-2,TRBJ2-1,NA,TGTGCCAGCACCCCGGGATTAACGGGTGAGCAGTTCTTC,CASTPGLTGEQFF
TRBD1,TRBV5-1,TRBJ1-2,NA,TGCGCCAGCAGCCTTATAGGGACAGGGTATGGAGCTAACTATGGCTACACCTTC,CASSLIGTGYGANYGYTF
NA,TRBV7-9,TRBJ1-2,NA,TGTGCCAGCACCACCTGGGGGAGAGAAGGCTACACCTTC,CASTTWGREGYTF
TRBD2,TRBV19,TRBJ2-1,few,TGTGCCAGTAGTTCCTGGACTAGCGGGGGGGCCTACAATGAGCAGTTCTTC,CASSSWTSGGAYNEQFF
TRBD2,TRBV4-3,TRBJ2-3,medium-sized,TGCGCCAGCAGCCCCACTAGCGACACCACAGATACGCAGTATTTT,CASSPTSDTTDTQYF
TRBD1,TRBV6-5,TRBJ2-3,NA,TGTGCCAGCAGATCACAGGGGGTCGGCACAGATACGCAGTATTTT,CASRSQGVGTDTQYF
NA,TRBV7-7,TRBJ1-1,NA,TGTGCTAGCAGCGTAGACGTGGGGAGGGAAGCTTTCTTT,CASSVDVGREAFF
TRBD1,TRBV6-5,TRBJ2-1,NA,TGTGCCAGCAGGGAGCAGGGGGCGGGATACAATGAGCAGTTCTTC,CASREQGAGYNEQFF
NA,TRBV7-7,TRBJ2-2,NA,TGTGCTAGCAGCCCCCAGCGGATGACCGGGGAGCTGTTTTTT,CASSPQRMTGELFF
NA,TRBV21-1,TRBJ2-2,NA,TGTGCCAGCAGCAAAGATACTGGGAGGGGGCACACCGGGGAGCTGTTTTTT,CASSKDTGRGHTGELFF
TRBD2,TRBV7-2,TRBJ2-3,NA,TGTGCCAGCAGCTCTGTAGCGGGATTCACAGATACGCAGTATTTT,CASSSVAGFTDTQYF
NA,TRBV6-6,TRBJ2-1,NA,TGTGCCAGCAGCCCGGGGGGCCCTTACAATGAGCAGTTCTTC,CASSPGGPYNEQFF
TRBD2,TRBV2,TRBJ2-7,NA,TGTGCCAGCAGTGAATCCCCTAGCGGGGCCTACGAGCAGTACTTC,CASSESPSGAYEQYF
TRBD2,TRBV7-2,TRBJ2-5,NA,TGTGCCAGCAGCCCCCAGAGCGGGGGGAGGGAGACCCAGTACTTC,CASSPQSGGRETQYF
NA,TRBV7-9,TRBJ1-1,few,TGTGCCAGCAGCTTAATGAACACTGAAGCTTTCTTT,CASSLMNTEAFF
NA,TRBV7-9,TRBJ1-6,NA,TGTGCCAGCAGCTTACCAGTGGATTCACCCCTCCACTTT,CASSLPVDSPLHF
NA,TRBV2,TRBJ1-1,NA,TGTGCCAGCAGTGAATTTGGGGCTGAAGCTTTCTTT,CASSEFGAEAFF
NA,TRBV7-7,TRBJ2-7,NA,TGTGCCAGCAGCTTAATGGCAGGGTCATACGAGCAGTACTTC,CASSLMAGSYEQYF
NA,TRBV6-6,TRBJ1-1,NA,TGTGCCAGCAGTCGGAATAGGGACACTGAGGCTTTCTTT,CASSRNRDTEAFF
TRBD2,TRBV9,TRBJ2-1,NA,TGTGCCAGCAGCCTCACTAGCGGGGGACCATACAATGAGCAGTTCTTC,CASSLTSGGPYNEQFF
TRBD2,TRBV14,TRBJ2-2,NA,TGTGCCAGCAGCCGCTCCCTAGCGGGTACCGGGGAGCTGTTTTTT,CASSRSLAGTGELFF
NA,TRBV9,TRBJ1-2,NA,TGTGCCAGCACCCGGGACTCCTGGGAATATGGCTACACCTTC,CASTRDSWEYGYTF
TRBD1,TRBV6-5,TRBJ1-2,NA,TGTGCCAGCTCCCCAGGGGGACAGAACTATGGCTACACCTTC,CASSPGGQNYGYTF
TRBD1,TRBV9,TRBJ1-1,NA,TGTGCCAGCAGCGCCAACCAACATACAGGGGGGGCCCCGAACACTGAAGCTTTCTTT,CASSANQHTGGAPNTEAFF